The 6 T cell receptor beta chains below were found in one sample sequenced in a study of shared clonotypes between healthy human individuals. Only in-frame clones appear in the TCRdb table, and some are missing; sequencing was by immunoSEQ multiplex PCR. The table lists 98,000 or so clones, under 70% of them singletons, with approximately 25% in the top ten. Input material: memory CD8+ T cells sorted from blood. The sample's subset: CD45RO+ cells pooled with CCR7-negative TemRA cells. Receptors originate from a woman between 25 and 40 years old in good health.

The chain carries TRBV27 and TRBJ1-5, with D perhaps matching TRBD1 (5 bases). The V end was cut by 6 bases, the J end by 3 bases, with 12 bases between. The CDR3 runs to 14 residues. Germline lookup yields CDR1 MNHEY and CDR2 SMNVEV (reference sequence). As DNA, the CDR3 is TGTGCCAGCAGACTCCGGGGGGTCAATCAGCCCCAGCATTTT. It specifies CASRLRGVNQPQHF.

This rearrangement joins TRBV28 to TRBJ1-1, with D maybe TRBD1 (5 bases). The V gene's germline CDR1 is MDHEN and CDR2 SYDVKM. This CDR3 comprises 13 residues. The germline V and J ends were trimmed by 5 bases and 2 bases, with 9 bases remaining between them. CDR3 DNA: TGTGCCAGCAGTCACAGGAGTAACACTGAAGCTTTCTTT. This sequence encodes CASSHRSNTEAFF.

V usage is TRBV28 and J usage is TRBJ2-3; TRBD2 might be the D (7 bases). This CDR3 has 16 residues. V was trimmed by 5 bases and J by 2 bases, leaving 17 bases between them. Germline CDR1 reads MDHEN; CDR2 reads SYDVKM. The CDR3 DNA is TGTGCCAGCAGTAACCTCCGGGCGGGGGCCACAGATACGCAGTATTTT. It specifies CASSNLRAGATDTQYF.

The chain is built from TRBV15 and TRBJ1-2; maybe TRBD1 (6 bases). V dropped 5 bases and J dropped 4 bases, with 17 bases sitting between them. CDR3 length: 15 residues. Germline V lookup: CDR1 LNHNV, CDR2 YYDKDF (reference sequence). CDR3 DNA: TGTGCCACCAGCCCTTGGGGGGGCTTTATCTATGGCTACACCTTC. It is translated as CATSPWGGFIYGYTF.

The chain joins TRBV10-2 to TRBJ2-1; 9 positions match TRBD2. J gave up 7 bases and V 6 bases, and 7 bases lay outside the gene matches. From germline, CDR1 is WSHSY and CDR2 SAAADI. The CDR3 contains 14 residues. The CDR3 is CASSAGTSLNEQFF. CDR3 nucleotide sequence: TGCGCCAGCAGCGCCGGGACTAGCTTGAATGAGCAGTTCTTC.

This chain links TRBV5-4 with TRBJ2-5; TRBD2 aligns across 7 bases. This CDR3 comprises 16 residues. With 2 bases clipped from V and 0 bases from J, the junction kept 7 bases outside the gene matches. The germline gives CDR1 SGHNT, CDR2 YYREEE (reference sequence). The CDR3 protein is CASSFWKGGYQETQYF. Here the CDR3 DNA reads TGTGCCAGCAGCTTTTGGAAGGGAGGGTACCAAGAGACCCAGTACTTC.